This record looks at one T cell receptor (beta chain) sequence and its context. Germline V CDR1 and CDR2: MNHEY, SVGAGI. The junction had 2 bases not matched to a gene; V was cut back by 4 bases and J by 1 base. The CDR3 length is 15 residues. In the authors' workflow: Reference gene primer amplification gave nucleated cell count estimates. The assay was immunoSEQ multiplex PCR, and TCRdb's table has in-frame clones only and misses some. V and J calls plus clone size are reproduced from that table; the DNA served to infer D and trimming. Seen here are 250,000 to 350,000 clones, around 90% observed once, and the top ten hold just under 0.95%. The sample belongs to a study of blood T cell repertoires in COVID-19. Study information: There were acute and convalescent COVID-19 samples, and they came from the United States, Italy and Spain. Sources were T cells, B-cell-depleted T cells, or PBMCs; the material itself was cDNA or gDNA.

J is TRBJ1-3 and V is TRBV6-5; TRBD1 agrees at 9 bases. This TCR was sampled from a middle-aged woman who had recovered from COVID-19. Sequencing was carried out using peripheral blood. CDR3 DNA: TGTGCCAGCAGTTTCGGACAGGGGTCTGGAAACACCATATATTTT. It translates to CASSFGQGSGNTIYF.